This TCR beta chain came from a study of post-analysis software for immune sequencing data. Study overall: The cohort encompassed relapsing-remitting, secondary progressive and progressive-relapsing multiple sclerosis disease courses. Notes on the study in general: Controls' normalized Chao1 diversity significantly exceeded that of multiple sclerosis patients. By F measure, samples from a shared preparation batch strongly co-clustered.

A note on this clonotype: As yet, its antigen is unknown.

Prepared libraries of TCR beta cDNA carried unique molecular identifiers. The source material, about 0.9 to 11 million T cells, gave rise to approximately 520,000 cDNA molecules. A single record per CDR3 protein comes from TCRdb applying MiXCR to the PCR reads. The data hold roughly 600,000 distinct CDR3 sequences, with around 44% observed a single time. The material sequenced was blood. The source is a girl aged 5-17 years with multiple sclerosis.

CDR3 DNA sequence: TGTGCCAGCAGTCCGACAGGGAACGAGCAGTACTTC. Amino acid sequence: CASSPTGNEQYF. J is TRBJ2-7 and V is TRBV12-3 or TRBV12-4; the match to TRBD1 covers 7 bases. This CDR3 comprises 12 residues. V was pared by 5 bases and J by 5 bases, with 3 bases of the junction left unmatched.